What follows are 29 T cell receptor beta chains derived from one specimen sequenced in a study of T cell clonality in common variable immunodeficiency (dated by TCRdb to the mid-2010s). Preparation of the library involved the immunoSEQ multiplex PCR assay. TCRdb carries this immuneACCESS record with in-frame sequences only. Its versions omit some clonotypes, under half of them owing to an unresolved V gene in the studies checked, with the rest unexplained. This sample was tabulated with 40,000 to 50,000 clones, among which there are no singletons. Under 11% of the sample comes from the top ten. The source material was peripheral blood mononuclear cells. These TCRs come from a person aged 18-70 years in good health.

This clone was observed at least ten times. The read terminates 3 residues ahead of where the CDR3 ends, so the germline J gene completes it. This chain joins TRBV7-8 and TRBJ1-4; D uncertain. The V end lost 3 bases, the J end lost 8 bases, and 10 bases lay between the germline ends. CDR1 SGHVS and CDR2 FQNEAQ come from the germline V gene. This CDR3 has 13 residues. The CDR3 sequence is CASSLRVGEKLFF. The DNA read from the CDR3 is TGTGCCAGCAGCTTGAGGGTTGGGGAAAAA.

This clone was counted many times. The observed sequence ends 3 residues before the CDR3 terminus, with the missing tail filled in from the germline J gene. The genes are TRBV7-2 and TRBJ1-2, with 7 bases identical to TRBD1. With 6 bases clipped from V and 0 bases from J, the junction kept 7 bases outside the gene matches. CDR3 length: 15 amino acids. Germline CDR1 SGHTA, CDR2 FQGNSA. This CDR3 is CASSLTGEANYGYTF. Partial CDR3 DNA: TGTGCCAGCAGTCTAACAGGGGAAGCTAACTATGGC.

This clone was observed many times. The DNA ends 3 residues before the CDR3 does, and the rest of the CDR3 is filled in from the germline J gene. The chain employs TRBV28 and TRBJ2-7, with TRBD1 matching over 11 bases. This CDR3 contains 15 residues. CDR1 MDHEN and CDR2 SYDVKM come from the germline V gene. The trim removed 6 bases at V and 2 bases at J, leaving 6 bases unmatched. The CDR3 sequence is CASRLPGQGAYEQYF. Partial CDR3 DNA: TGTGCCAGCAGACTCCCGGGACAGGGGGCCTACGAG.

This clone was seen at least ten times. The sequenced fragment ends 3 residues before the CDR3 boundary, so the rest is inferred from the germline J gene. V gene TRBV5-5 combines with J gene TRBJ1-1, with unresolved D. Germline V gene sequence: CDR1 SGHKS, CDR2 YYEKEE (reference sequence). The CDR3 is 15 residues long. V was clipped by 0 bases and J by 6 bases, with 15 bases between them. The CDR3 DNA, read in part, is TGTGCCAGCAGCTTGGCCGCAGGTTCTTTGGCTGAA. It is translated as CASSLAAGSLAE. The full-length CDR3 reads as CASSLAAGSLAEAFF.

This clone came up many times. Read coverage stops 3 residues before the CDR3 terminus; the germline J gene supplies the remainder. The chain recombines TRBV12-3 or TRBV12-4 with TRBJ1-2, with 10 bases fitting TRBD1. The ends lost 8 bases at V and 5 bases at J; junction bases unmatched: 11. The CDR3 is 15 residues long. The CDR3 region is CASGRTTGGFYGYTF. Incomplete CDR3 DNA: TGTGCCAGCGGTCGCACGACAGGGGGCTTTTATGGC.

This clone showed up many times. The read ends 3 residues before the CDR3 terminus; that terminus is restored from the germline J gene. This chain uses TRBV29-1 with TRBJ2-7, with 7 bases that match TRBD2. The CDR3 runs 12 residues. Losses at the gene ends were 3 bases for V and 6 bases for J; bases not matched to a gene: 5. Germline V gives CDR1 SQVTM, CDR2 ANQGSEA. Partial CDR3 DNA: TGCAGCGTTGAGACTAGCCCGTTCGAG. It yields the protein CSVETSPFE. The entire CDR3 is CSVETSPFEQYF.

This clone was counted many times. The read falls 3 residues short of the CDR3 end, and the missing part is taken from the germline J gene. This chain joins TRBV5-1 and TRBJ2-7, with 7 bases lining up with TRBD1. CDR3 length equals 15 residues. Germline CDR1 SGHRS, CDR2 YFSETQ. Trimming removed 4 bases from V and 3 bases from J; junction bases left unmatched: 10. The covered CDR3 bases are TGCGCCAGCAGCGCCCGACAGGGTTCGGGCTACGAG. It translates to CASSARQGSGYE. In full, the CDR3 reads CASSARQGSGYEQYF. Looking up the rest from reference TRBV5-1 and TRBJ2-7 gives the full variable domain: KAGVTQTPRYLIKTRGQQVTLSCSPISGHRSVSWYQQTPGQGLQFLFEYFSETQRNKGNFPGRFSGRQFSNSRSEMNVSTLELGDSALYLCASSARQGSGYEQYFGPGTRLTVT.

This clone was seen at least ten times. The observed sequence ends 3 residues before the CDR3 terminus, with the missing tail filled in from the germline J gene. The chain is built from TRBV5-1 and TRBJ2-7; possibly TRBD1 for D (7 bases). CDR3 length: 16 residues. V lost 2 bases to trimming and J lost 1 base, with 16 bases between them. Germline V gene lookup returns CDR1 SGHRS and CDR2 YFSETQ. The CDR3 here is CASSFLEGQPSYEQYF. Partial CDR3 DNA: TGCGCCAGCAGCTTCTTGGAGGGACAGCCGTCCTACGAG.

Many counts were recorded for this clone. The sequenced CDR3 bases are TGTGCCAGCAGCTTATACAGGGGTCTCCAAGAGACC. As protein: CASSLYRGLQET. The CDR3 in full is CASSLYRGLQETQYF. The chain has TRBV11-2 and TRBJ2-5, with TRBD1 matching 7 bases. The missing CDR3 end, 3 residues past where the read stops, is filled in from the germline J gene. This CDR3 spans 15 amino acids. Germline V gives CDR1 SGHAT, CDR2 FQNNGV. J was trimmed by 1 base and V by 2 bases; bases with no gene match: 4.

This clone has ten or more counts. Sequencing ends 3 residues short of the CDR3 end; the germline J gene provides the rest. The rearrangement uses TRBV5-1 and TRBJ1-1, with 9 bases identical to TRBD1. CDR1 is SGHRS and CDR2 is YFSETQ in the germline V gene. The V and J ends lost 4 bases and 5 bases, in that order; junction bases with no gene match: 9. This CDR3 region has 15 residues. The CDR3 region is CASSGYRGLKTEAFF. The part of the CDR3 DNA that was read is TGCGCCAGCAGCGGATACAGGGGGCTAAAAACTGAA.

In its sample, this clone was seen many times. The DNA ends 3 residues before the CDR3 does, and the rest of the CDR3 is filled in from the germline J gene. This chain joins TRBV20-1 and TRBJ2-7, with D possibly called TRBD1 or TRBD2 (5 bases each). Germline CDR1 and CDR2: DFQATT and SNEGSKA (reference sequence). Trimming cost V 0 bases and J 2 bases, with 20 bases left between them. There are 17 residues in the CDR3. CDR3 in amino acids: CSARDPRAGSLPYEQYF. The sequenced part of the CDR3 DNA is TGCAGTGCTAGAGACCCCCGGGCAGGGAGTTTACCCTACGAG.

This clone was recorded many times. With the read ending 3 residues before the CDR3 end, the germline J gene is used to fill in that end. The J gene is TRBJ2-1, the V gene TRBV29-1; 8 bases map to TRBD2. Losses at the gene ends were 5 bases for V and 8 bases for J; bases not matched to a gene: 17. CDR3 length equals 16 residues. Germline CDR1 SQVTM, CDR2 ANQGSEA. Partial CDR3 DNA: TGCAGCGTTAGGTTCCGTTCCGGGACTAGGAACGATGAG. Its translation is CSVRFRSGTRNDE. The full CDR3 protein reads CSVRFRSGTRNDEQFF.

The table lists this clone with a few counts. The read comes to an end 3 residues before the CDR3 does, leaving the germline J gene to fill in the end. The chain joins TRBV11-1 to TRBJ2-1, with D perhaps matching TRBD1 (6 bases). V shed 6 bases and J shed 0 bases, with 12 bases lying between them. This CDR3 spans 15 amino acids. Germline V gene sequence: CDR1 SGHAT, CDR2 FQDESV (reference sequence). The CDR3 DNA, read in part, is TGTGCCAGCAGTTACACAGGGATCTCCTACAATGAG. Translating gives CASSYTGISYNE. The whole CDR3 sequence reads CASSYTGISYNEQFF.

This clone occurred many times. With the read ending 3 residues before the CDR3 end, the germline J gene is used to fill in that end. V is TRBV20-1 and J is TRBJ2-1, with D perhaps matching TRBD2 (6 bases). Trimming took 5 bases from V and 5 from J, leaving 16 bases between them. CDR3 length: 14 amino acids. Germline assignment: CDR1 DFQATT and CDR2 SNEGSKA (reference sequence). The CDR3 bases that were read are TGCAGTGCTCTTCTCCCTAGCGAACACAATGAG. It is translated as CSALLPSEHNE. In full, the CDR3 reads CSALLPSEHNEQFF.

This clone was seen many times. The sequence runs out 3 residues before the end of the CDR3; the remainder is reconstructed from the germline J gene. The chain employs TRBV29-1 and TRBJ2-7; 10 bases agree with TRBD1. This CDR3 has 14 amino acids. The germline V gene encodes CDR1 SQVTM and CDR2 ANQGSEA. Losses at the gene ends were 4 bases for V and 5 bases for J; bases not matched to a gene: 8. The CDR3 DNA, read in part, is TGCAGCGTTGTTACCGGGACAGGGGTCGACGAG. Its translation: CSVVTGTGVDE. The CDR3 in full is CSVVTGTGVDEQYF.

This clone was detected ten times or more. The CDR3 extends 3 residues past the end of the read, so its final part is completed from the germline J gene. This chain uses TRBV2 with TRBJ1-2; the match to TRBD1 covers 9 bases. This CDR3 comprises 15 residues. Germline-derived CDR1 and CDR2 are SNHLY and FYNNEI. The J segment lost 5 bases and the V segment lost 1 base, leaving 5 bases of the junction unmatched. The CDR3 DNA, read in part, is TGTGCCAGCAGTGAAGGGACAGGGGATTCTTATGGC. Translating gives CASSEGTGDSYG. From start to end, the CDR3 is CASSEGTGDSYGYTF.

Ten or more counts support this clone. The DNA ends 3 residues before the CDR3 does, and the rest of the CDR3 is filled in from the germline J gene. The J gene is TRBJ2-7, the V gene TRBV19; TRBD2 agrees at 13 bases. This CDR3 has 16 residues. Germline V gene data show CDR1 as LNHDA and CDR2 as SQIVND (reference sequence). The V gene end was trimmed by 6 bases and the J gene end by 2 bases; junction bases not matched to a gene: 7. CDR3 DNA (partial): TGTGCCAGTAGCTCAACTGGGACTAGCGGGGCCTACGAG. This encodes CASSSTGTSGAYE. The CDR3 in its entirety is CASSSTGTSGAYEQYF.

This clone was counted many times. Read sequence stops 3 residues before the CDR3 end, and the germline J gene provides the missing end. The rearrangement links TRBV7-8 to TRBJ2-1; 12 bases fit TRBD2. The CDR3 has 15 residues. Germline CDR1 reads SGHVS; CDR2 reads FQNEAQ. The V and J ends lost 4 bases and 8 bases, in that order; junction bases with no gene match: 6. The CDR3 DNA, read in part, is TGTGCCAGCAGCTCCCGGACTAGCGGGACCCATGAG. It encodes CASSSRTSGTHE. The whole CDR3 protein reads CASSSRTSGTHEQFF.

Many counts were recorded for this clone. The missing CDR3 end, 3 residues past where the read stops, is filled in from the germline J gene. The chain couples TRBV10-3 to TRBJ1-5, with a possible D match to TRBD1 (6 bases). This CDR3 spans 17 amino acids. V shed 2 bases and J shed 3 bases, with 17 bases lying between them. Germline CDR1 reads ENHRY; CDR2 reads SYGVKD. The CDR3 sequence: CAISEGLGAGSNQPQHF. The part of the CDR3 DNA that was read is TGTGCCATCAGTGAGGGACTGGGGGCCGGATCCAATCAGCCC.

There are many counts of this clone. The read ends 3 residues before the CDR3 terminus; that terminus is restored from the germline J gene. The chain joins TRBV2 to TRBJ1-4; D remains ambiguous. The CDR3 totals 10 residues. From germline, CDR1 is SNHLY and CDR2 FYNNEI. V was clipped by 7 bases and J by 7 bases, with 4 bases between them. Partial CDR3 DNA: TGTGCCAGCAAGCGTGAAAAA. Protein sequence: CASKREK. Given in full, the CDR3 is CASKREKLFF.

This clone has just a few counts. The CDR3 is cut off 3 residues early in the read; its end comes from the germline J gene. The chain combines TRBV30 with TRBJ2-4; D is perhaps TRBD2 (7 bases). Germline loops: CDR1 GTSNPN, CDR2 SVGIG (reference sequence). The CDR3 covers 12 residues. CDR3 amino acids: CAWSSGDYGQYF. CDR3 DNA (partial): TGTGCCTGGAGTTCAGGGGACTATGGT.

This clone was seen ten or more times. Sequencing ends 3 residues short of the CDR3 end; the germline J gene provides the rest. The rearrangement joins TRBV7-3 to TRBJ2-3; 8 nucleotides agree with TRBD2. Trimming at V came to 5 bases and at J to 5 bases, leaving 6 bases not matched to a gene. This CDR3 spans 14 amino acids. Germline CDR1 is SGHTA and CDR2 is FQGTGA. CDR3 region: CASSPGGGVDTQYF. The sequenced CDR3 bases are TGTGCCAGCAGCCCCGGGGGGGGAGTAGATACG.

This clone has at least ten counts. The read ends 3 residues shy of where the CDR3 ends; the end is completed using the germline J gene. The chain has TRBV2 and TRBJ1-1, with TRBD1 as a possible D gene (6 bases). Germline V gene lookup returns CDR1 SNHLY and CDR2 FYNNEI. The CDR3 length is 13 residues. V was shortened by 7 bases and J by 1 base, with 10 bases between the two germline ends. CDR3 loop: CASMPDRNTEAFF. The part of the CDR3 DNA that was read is TGTGCCAGCATGCCGGACAGGAACACTGAA.

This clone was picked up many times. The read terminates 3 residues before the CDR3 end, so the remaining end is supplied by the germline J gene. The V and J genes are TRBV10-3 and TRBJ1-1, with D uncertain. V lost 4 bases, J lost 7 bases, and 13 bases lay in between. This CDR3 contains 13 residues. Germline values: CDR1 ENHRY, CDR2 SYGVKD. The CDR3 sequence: CAISGGSHSEAFF. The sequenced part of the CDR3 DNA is TGTGCCATCAGTGGAGGGTCTCACAGTGAA.

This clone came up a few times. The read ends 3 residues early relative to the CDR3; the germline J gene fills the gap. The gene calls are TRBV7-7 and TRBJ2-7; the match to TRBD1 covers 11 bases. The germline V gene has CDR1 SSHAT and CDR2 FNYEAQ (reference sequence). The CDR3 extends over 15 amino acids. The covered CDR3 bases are TGTGCTAGCGGCCCAGGGACAGGGGGAAGGTACGAG. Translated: CASGPGTGGRYE. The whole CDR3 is CASGPGTGGRYEQYF.

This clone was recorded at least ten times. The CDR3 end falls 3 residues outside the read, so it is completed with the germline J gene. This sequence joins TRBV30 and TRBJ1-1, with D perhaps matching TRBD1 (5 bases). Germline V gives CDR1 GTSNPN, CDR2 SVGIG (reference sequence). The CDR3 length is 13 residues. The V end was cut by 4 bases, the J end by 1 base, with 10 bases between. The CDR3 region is CAWNRQQNTEAFF. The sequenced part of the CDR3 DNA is TGTGCCTGGAATCGACAGCAGAACACTGAA.

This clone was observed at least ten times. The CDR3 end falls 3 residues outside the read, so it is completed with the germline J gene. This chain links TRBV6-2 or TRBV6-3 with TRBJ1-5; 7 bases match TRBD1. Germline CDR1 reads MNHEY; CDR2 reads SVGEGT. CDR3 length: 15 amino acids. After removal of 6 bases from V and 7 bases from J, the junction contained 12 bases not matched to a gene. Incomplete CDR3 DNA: TGTGCCAGCAGGGTACAGGGGAAAGCGGGACAGCCC. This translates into CASRVQGKAGQP. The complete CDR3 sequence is CASRVQGKAGQPQHF.

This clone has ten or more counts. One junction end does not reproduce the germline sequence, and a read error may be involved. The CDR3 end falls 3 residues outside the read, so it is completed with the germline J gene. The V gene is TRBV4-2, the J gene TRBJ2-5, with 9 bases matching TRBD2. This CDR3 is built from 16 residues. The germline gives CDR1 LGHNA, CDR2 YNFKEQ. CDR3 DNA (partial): TGCGCCAGCAGCCAAGACGGTAGCGGGAGCCAAGAGACC. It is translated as CASSQDGSGSQET. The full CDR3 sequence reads CASSQDGSGSQETQYF.

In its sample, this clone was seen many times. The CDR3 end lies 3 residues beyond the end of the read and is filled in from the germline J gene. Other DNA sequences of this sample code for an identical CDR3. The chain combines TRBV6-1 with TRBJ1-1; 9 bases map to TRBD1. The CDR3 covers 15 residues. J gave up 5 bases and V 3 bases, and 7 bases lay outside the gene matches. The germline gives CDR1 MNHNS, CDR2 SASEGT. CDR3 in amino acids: CASSEAGTGRTEAFF. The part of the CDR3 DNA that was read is TGTGCCAGCAGTGAGGCGGGGACAGGGAGGACTGAA.